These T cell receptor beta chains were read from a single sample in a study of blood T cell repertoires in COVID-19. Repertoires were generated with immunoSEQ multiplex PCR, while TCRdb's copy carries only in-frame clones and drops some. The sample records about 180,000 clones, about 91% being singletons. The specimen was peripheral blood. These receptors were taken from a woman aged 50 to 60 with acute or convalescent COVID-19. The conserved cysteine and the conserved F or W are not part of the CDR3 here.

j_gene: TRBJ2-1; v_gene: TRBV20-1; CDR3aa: SAIDDLHSYNEQF
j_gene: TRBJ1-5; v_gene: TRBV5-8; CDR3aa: ASSSRAGGDQPQH
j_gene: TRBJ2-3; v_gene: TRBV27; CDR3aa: ASSLSWTSTDTQY
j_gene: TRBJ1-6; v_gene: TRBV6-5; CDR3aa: ASRRSSYNSPLH
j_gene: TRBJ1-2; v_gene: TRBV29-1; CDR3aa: SVLTGHYGYT
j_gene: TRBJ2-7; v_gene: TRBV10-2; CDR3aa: ASRGQTFSYEQY
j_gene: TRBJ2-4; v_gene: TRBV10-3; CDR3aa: AISDPGLGENIQY
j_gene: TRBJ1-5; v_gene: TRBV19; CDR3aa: ASTSGRGEPQH
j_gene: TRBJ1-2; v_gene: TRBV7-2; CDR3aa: ASSSGQGTGGYT
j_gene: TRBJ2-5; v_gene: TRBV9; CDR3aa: ASSVEGGGAETQY
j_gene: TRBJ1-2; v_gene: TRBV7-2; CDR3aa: ASSFYAVYRGDRNYGYT
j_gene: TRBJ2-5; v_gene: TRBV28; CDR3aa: ASSSGLQETQY
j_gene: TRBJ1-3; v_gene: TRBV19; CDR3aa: ASSIMTGSYGNTIY
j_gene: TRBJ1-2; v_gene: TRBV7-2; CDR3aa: AISTGGHYGYT
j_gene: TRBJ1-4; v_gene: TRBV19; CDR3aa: ASSTQGANEKLF
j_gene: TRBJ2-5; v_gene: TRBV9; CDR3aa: ASSDRETQY
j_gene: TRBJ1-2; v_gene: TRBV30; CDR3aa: AWDGQGRLNYGYT
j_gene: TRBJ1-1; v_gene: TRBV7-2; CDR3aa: ASSLQYSTEAF
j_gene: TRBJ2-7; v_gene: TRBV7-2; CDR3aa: ASSLQPGLAGADEQY
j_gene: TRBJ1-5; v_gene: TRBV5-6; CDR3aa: ASSLYGDRVQDQPQH
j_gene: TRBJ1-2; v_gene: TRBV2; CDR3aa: ASSVGQGKGYT
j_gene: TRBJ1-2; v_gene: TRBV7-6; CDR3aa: ASSSPDQEGNYGYT
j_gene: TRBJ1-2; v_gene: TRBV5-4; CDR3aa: ASSPRGGLVSSYGYT
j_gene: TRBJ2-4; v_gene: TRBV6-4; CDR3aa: ASRPTGPKNIQY
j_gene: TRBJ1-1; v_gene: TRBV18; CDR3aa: ATTGNAEAF
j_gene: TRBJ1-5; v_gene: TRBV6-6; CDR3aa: ASTPRQGVHQPQH
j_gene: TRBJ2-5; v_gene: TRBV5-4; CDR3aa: ASSLMGTDQETQY
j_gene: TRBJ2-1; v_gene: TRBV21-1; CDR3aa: ATKGVPNEQF
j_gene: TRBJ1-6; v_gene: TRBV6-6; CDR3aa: ASSFNRVGSPLH
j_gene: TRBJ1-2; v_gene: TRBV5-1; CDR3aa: ASSPDRGYGYT
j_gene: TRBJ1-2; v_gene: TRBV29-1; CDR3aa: SALQGDYGYT
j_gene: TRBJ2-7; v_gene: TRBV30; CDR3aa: AWSPGLGLYEQY
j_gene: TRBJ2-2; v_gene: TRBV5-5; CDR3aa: ASNSNTGELF
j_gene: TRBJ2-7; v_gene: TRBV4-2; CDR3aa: ASSQEWASGALEQY
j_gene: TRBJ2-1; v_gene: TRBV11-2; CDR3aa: ASSPLSGNEQF
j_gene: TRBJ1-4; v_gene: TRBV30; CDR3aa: AWSMSGEKLF
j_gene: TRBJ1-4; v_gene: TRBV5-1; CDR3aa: ASSLRDSDEKLF